This TCR beta chain was observed in a study of early T cells in non-severe SARS-CoV-2 infection. TCRdb analysed the 5' RACE reads with MiXCR anew, one entry per CDR3 protein. The sample comprises roughly 53,000 distinct CDR3 sequences, less than 15% of which are singletons, and over 2% rests with the top ten. There are a few counts of this clonotype. Germline CDR1 LGHNA, CDR2 YNFKEQ. The V and J ends lost 8 bases and 0 bases, in that order; junction bases with no gene match: 9. The CDR3 consists of 15 residues. The chain is built from TRBV4-2 and TRBJ1-1; the match to TRBD1 covers 7 bases. This TCR was sampled from an adult who was a healthcare worker with PCR-confirmed SARS-CoV-2 infection or an uninfected control (not recorded which). The sample in question was whole blood, obtained at baseline. CDR3 in DNA: TGTGCCAGCGGTGAGGGGGCGGAGGTGAACACTGAAGCTTTCTTT. Residues: CASGEGAEVNTEAFF.